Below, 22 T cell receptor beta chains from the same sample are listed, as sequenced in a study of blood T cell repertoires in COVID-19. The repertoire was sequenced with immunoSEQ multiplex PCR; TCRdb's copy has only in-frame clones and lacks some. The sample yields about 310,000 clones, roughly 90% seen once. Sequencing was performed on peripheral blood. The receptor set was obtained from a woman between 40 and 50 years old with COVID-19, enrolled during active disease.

Here the CDR3 reads CASSQAGGVGEQYF. The CDR3 DNA sequence: TGTGCCAGCAGCCAAGCAGGGGGCGTCGGCGAGCAGTACTTC. The chain combines TRBV3-1 (or the pseudogene TRBV3-2) with TRBJ2-7; 8 bases fit TRBD1. This CDR3 comprises 14 residues. The V and J ends lost 1 base and 6 bases, in that order; junction bases with no gene match: 5. Per the germline V gene, CDR1 is LGHDT and CDR2 is YNNKEL (reference sequence).

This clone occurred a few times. The CDR3 nucleotides are TGTGCCAGCAGCTTATCGGGACAGGGTAATAGCGAGCAGTACTTC. It codes for CASSLSGQGNSEQYF. The chain carries TRBV7-9 and TRBJ2-7, with 9 bases aligning to TRBD1. CDR1 SEHNR and CDR2 FQNEAQ come from the germline V gene (reference sequence). The CDR3 length is 15 residues. Trimming removed 2 bases from V and 6 bases from J; junction bases left unmatched: 8. Full variable domain (remainder filled in from reference TRBV7-9 and TRBJ2-7): DTGVSQNPRHKITKRGQNVTFRCDPISEHNRLYWYRQTLGQGPEFLTYFQNEAQLEKSRLLSDRFSAERPKGSFSTLEIQRTEQGDSAMYLCASSLSGQGNSEQYFGPGTRLTVT.

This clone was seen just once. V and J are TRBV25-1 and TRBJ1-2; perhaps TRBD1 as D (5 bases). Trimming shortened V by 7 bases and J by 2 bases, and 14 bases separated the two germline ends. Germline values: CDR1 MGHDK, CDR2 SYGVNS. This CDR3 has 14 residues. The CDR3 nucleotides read TGTGCCAGCACCACGGGGGAAGGGAACTATGGCTACACCTTC. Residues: CASTTGEGNYGYTF.

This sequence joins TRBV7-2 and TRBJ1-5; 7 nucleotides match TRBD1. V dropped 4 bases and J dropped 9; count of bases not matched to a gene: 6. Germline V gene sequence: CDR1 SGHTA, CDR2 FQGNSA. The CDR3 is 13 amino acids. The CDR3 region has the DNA TGTGCCAGCAGCTCAGGACAGGTCTTGCCCCAGCATTTT. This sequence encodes CASSSGQVLPQHF.

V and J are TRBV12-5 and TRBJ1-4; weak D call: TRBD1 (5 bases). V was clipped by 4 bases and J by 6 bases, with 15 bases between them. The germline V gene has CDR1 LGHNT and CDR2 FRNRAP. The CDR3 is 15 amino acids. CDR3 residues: CASGSLRGGDEKLFF. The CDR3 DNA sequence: TGTGCTAGTGGTTCGCTTCGGGGCGGGGATGAAAAACTGTTTTTT.

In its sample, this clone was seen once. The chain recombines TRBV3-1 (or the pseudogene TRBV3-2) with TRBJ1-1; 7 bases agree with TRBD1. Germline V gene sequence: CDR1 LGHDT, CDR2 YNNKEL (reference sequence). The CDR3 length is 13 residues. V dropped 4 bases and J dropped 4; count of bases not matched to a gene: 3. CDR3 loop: CASSRQGSTEAFF. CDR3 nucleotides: TGTGCCAGCAGCCGACAGGGCAGCACTGAAGCTTTCTTT.

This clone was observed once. CDR3 amino acids: CASSLGTGGLGYEQYF. CDR3 coding DNA: TGTGCCAGCAGCTTAGGGACAGGCGGACTCGGGTACGAGCAGTACTTC. The chain recombines TRBV7-2 with TRBJ2-7; TRBD1 aligns across 7 bases. The CDR3 sequence is 16 residues long. With 1 base clipped from V and 4 bases from J, the junction kept 10 bases outside the gene matches. The germline gives CDR1 SGHTA, CDR2 FQGNSA. Full variable domain (rest looked up from reference TRBV7-2 and TRBJ2-7): GAGVSQSPSNKVTEKGKDVELRCDPISGHTALYWYRQSLGQGLEFLIYFQGNSAPDKSGLPSDRFSAERTGGSVSTLTIQRTQQEDSAVYLCASSLGTGGLGYEQYFGPGTRLTVT.

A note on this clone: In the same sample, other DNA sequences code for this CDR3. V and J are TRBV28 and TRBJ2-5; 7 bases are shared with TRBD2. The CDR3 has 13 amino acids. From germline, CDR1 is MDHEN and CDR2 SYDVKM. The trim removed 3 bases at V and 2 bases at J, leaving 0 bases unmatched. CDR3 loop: CASSLGGQETQYF. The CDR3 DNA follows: TGTGCCAGCAGTTTGGGGGGGCAAGAGACCCAGTACTTC.

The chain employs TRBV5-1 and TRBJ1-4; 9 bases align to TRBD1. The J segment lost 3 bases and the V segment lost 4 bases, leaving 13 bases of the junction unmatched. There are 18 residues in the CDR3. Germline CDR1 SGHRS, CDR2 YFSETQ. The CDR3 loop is CASSLRGTGTLANEKLFF. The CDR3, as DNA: TGCGCCAGCAGCCTGCGCGGGACAGGGACTTTGGCTAATGAAAAACTGTTTTTT.

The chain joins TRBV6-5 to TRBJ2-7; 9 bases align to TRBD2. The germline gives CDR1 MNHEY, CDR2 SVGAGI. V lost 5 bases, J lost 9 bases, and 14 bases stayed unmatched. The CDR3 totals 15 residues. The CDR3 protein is CASSPASGGSGGQYF. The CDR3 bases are TGTGCCAGCAGTCCAGCAAGCGGGGGGTCGGGAGGGCAGTACTTC.

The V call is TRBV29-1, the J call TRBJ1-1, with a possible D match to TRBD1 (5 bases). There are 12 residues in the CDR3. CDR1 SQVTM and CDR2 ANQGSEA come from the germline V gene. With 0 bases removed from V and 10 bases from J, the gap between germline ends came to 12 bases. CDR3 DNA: TGCAGCGTTGAAGATTCGGGGGAGAGAGCTTTCTTT. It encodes CSVEDSGERAFF.

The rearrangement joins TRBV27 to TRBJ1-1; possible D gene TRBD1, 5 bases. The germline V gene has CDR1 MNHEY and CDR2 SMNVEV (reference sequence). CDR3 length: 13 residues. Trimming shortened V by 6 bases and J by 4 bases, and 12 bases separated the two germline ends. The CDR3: CASSPWGGTEAFF. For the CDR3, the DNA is TGTGCCAGCAGCCCATGGGGCGGCACTGAAGCTTTCTTT.

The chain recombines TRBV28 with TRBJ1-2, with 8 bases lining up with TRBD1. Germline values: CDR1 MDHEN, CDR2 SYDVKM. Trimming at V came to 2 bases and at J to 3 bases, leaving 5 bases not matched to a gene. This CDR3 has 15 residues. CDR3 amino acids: CASSLHPGQDYGYTF. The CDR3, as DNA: TGTGCCAGCAGTTTACACCCGGGACAGGACTATGGCTACACCTTC.

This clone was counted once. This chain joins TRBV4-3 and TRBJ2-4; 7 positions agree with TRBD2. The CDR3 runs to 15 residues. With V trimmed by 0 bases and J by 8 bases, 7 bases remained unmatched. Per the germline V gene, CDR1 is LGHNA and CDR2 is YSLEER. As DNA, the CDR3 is TGCGCCAGCAGCCAAGATGGCGGGAGTGGGGACATTCAGTACTTC. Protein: CASSQDGGSGDIQYF.

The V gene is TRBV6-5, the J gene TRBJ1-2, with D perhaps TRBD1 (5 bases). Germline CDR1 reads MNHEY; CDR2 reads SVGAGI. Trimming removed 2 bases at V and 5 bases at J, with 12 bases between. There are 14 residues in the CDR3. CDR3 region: CASSYAQQGYGYTF. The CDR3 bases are TGTGCCAGCAGTTACGCCCAGCAGGGTTATGGCTACACCTTC.

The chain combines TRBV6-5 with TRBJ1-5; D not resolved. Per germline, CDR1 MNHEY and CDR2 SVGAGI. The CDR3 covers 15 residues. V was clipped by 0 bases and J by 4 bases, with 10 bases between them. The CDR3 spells CASSYSGQKNQPQHF. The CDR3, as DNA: TGTGCCAGCAGTTACTCGGGCCAGAAGAATCAGCCCCAGCATTTT.

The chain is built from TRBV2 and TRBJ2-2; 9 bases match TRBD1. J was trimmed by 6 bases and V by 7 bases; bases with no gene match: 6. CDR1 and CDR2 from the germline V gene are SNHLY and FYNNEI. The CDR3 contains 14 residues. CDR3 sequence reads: CASMTQGAAGELFF. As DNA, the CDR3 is TGTGCCAGCATGACACAGGGGGCTGCCGGGGAGCTGTTTTTT.

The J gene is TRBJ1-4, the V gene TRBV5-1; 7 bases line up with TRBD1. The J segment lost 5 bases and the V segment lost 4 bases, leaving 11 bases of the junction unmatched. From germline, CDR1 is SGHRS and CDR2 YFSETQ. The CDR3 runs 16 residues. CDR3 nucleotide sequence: TGCGCCAGCAGCAACCGACAGGGTCGGGACAATGAAAAACTGTTTTTT. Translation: CASSNRQGRDNEKLFF.

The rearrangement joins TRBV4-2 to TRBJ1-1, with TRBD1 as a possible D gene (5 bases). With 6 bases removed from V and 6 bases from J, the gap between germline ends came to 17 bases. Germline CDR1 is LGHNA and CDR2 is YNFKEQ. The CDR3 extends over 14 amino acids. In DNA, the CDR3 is TGTGCCAGCAGGGGCCCCAGGGTGTCGGCTGAAGCTTTCTTT. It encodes CASRGPRVSAEAFF.

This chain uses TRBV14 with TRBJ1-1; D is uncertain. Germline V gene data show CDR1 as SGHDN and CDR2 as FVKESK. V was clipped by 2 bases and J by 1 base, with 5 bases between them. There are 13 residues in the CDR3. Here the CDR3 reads CASSQSRNTEAFF. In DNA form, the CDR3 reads TGTGCCAGCAGCCAAAGCCGGAACACTGAAGCTTTCTTT.

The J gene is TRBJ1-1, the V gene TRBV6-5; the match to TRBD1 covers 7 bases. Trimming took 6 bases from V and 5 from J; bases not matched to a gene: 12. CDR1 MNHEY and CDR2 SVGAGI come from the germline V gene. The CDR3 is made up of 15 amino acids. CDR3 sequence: CASSQGGAGATEAFF. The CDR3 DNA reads TGTGCCAGCAGCCAAGGGGGCGCGGGTGCAACTGAAGCTTTCTTT.

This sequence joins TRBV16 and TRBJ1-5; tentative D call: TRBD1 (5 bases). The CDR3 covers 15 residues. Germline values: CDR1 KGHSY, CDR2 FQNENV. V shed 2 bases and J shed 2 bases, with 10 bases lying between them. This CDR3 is CASSQMGEGNQPQHF. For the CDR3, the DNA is TGTGCCAGCAGCCAAATGGGGGAGGGCAATCAGCCCCAGCATTTT.